This T cell receptor (beta chain) was obtained from a study of T-cell memory formation after mild COVID-19. General study results and limits: Clones contracting across day 15 to 85 had a balanced CD4/CD8 profile; later expanding clones leaned CD4+.

Remarks on this clonotype: What it recognizes is unknown.

Constant-segment primers were used for 5'RACE, and the resulting TCR alpha and TCR beta cDNA libraries carried sample barcodes and UMIs. TCRdb reanalysed the 5' RACE reads using MiXCR and keeps one entry per CDR3 protein. The table records under 600,000 distinct CDR3 sequences, about 20% of them present only once. Germline-derived CDR1 and CDR2 are MNHEY and SVGEGT. The CDR3 length is 17 residues. Trimming left V 1 base short and J 2 bases short, with 16 bases between. Sequencing used PBMCs or a T cell subset sorted from them (not recorded which). This TCR derives from an adult woman who had mild COVID-19 (a few samples of this study predate the infection). Cell type and time point are not known. The V and J genes are TRBV6-2 or TRBV6-3 and TRBJ2-3, with TRBD2 as a possible D gene (7 bases). For the CDR3, the DNA is TGTGCCAGCAGTTACTTTCAGGGGAGGGAACTCACAGATACGCAGTATTTT. As protein: CASSYFQGRELTDTQYF.